The clone carrying this T cell receptor (beta chain) was seen once. J was trimmed by 1 base and V by 11 bases; bases with no gene match: 7. This CDR3 is 14 amino acids long. Germline V gene lookup returns CDR1 WNHNN and CDR2 SYGVQD (reference sequence). Stated time point: 2015-2016 season, pre-vaccination. Sorted blood CD4 subsets were sequenced before and after adults received seasonal inactivated influenza vaccine. No donor had influenza vaccine in the prior 6 months; all lived in the community. Some clones are missing from TCRdb's copy, which holds only in-frame ones; the method was immunoSEQ multiplex PCR. The data show more than 8,500 clones, with around four fifths seen just once and 1.5% held by the top ten. This sample was included in a study of follicular helper T cells after annual influenza vaccination.

The material sequenced was CXCR5+ CD38- circulating T follicular helper cells from blood, taken on the day of influenza vaccination. As to subset: circulating Tfh, non-naive CD4+CXCR5+PD-1+ (ICOS+CD38+ or ICOS-CD38-). This clonotype was sampled from an adult who received the influenza vaccine. The chain combines TRBV10-1 with TRBJ1-1; 10 bases map to TRBD1. The CDR3 region has the DNA TGCGCCGGACCTGGACAGGGGGAGAACACTGAAGCTTTCTTT. Its protein is CAGPGQGENTEAFF.